This entry lists 5 T cell receptor beta chains sequenced from one sample in a study. From the 5' RACE reads, TCRdb called clonotypes with MiXCR, one entry per CDR3 protein. The sample consists of fewer than 65,000 distinct CDR3 sequences, nearly 30% of them appearing once. The source material was tumor-infiltrating naive CD4+ T cells sorted from the breast tumor. Subset meaning: naive CD4+ T cells, CD4+CD45RA+CD25-. All receptors derive from a female donor with breast cancer.

This clonotype was counted a few times. The chain links TRBV7-8 to TRBJ2-1, with TRBD1 matching 8 bases. J was trimmed by 6 bases and V by 4 bases; bases with no gene match: 11. Germline CDR1 reads SGHVS; CDR2 reads FQNEAQ. The CDR3 contains 16 residues. CDR3 residues: CASSSQGANYANEQFF. In DNA, the CDR3 is TGTGCCAGCAGCTCTCAGGGGGCTAATTATGCCAATGAGCAGTTCTTC.

V is TRBV9 and J is TRBJ2-5, with 10 bases matching TRBD2. CDR1 and CDR2 from the germline V gene are SGDLS and YYNGEE. The junction had 8 bases not matched to a gene; V was cut back by 0 bases and J by 3 bases. There are 17 residues in the CDR3. In nucleotides, the CDR3 is TGTGCCAGCAGCGTAGGTGCTAGCGGGAGTGGAGAAGAGACCCAGTACTTC. This codes for CASSVGASGSGEETQYF.

V and J are TRBV20-1 and TRBJ2-7; the D call may be TRBD1 or TRBD2 (5 bases each). Germline V lookup: CDR1 DFQATT, CDR2 SNEGSKA (reference sequence). CDR3 length equals 15 residues. The V end was cut by 0 bases, the J end by 0 bases, with 12 bases between. CDR3 in amino acids: CSARDPGTYSYEQYF. In DNA, the CDR3 is TGCAGTGCTAGAGATCCCGGGACCTACTCCTACGAGCAGTACTTC.

The chain uses TRBV12-3 or TRBV12-4 and TRBJ2-1; D is perhaps TRBD1 (6 bases). Trimming took 3 bases from V and 4 from J, leaving 13 bases between them. The CDR3 is 15 amino acids. The CDR3 reads CASSLSRGEYNEQFF. CDR3 bases: TGTGCCAGCAGTTTGAGCAGGGGCGAGTACAATGAGCAGTTCTTC.

This clonotype was seen just once. The chain employs TRBV10-3 and TRBJ2-5; D perhaps matches TRBD1 (8 bases). Trimming left V 4 bases short and J 4 bases short, with 16 bases between. The germline gives CDR1 ENHRY, CDR2 SYGVKD. CDR3 length: 15 residues. CDR3: CAISVRQGRGETQYF. In DNA, the CDR3 is TGTGCCATCAGTGTCCGACAGGGGAGGGGAGAGACCCAGTACTTC.